What follows is one TCR beta chain and its context. The sample belongs to a study of identical twins. In TCRdb, the 5' RACE reads were re-called with MiXCR into one record per CDR3 protein. The sample shows approximately 890,000 distinct CDR3 sequences, roughly 12% of them seen only once. The CDR3 is 17 residues long. The germline V gene has CDR1 SGHRS and CDR2 YFSETQ. V lost 0 bases to trimming and J lost 5 bases; unmatched junction nucleotides: 11. These data were likewise used in another study, on yellow fever vaccine responses in identical twins.

Sequencing was done on a sample of PBMCs. This TCR was recovered from a woman aged 18-29 years in good health. The rearrangement uses TRBV5-1 and TRBJ1-2; 9 bases match TRBD1. The CDR3 sequence: CASSLGLGDRDQYGYTF. CDR3 coding DNA: TGCGCCAGCAGCTTGGGGCTCGGGGACAGGGATCAATATGGCTACACCTTC.